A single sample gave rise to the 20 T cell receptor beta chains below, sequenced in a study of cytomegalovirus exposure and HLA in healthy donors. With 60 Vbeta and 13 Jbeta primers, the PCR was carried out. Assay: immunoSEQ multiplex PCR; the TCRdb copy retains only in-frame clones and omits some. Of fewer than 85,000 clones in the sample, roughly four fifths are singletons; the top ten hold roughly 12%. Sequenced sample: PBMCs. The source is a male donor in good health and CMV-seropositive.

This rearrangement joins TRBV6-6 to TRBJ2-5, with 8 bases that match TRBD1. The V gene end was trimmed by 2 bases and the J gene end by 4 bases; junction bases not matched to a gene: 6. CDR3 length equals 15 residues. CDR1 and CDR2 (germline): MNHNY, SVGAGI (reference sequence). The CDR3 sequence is CASSYRTGRPETQYF. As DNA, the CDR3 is TGTGCCAGCAGTTACAGGACAGGGCGGCCAGAGACCCAGTACTTC.

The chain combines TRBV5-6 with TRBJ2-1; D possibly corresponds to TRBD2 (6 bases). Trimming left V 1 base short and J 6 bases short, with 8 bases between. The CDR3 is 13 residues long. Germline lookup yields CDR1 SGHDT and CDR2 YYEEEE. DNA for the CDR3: TGTGCCAGCAGCTTGTCGGGAGTCAATGAGCAGTTCTTC. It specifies CASSLSGVNEQFF.

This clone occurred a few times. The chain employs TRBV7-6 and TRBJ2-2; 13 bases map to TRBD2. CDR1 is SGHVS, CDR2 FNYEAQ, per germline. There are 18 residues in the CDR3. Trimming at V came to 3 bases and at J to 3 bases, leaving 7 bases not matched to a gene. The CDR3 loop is CASSFRLAGGGDTGELFF. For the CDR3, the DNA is TGTGCCAGCAGCTTCAGACTAGCGGGAGGAGGCGACACCGGGGAGCTGTTTTTT.

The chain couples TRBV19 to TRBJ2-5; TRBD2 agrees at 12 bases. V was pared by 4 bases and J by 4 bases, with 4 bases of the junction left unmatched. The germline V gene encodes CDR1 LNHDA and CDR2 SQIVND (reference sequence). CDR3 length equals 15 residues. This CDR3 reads CASSKGTSGRETQYF. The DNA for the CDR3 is TGTGCCAGTAGTAAAGGGACTAGCGGGCGAGAGACCCAGTACTTC.

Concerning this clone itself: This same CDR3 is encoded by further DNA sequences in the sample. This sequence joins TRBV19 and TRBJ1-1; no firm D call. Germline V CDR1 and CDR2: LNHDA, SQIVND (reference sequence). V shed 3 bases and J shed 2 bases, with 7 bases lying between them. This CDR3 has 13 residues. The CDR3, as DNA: TGTGCCAGTAGTATGGGCAGAAACACTGAAGCTTTCTTT. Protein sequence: CASSMGRNTEAFF.

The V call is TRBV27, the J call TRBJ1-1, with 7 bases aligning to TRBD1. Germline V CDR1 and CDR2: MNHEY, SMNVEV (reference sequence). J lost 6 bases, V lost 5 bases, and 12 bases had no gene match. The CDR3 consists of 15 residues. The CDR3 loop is CASSPNPGGRAEAFF. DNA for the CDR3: TGTGCCAGCAGTCCGAACCCAGGGGGAAGGGCTGAAGCTTTCTTT.

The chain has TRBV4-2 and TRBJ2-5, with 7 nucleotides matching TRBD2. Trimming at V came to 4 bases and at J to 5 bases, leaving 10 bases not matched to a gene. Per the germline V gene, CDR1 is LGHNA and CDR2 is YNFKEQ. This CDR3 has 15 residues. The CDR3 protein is CASSPARGEGETQYF. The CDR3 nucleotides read TGTGCCAGCAGCCCGGCGCGTGGGGAGGGGGAGACCCAGTACTTC.

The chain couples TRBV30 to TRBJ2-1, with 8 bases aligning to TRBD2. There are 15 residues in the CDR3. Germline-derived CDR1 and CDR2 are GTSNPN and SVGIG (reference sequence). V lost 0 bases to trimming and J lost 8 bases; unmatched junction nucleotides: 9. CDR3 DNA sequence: TGTGCCTGGAGTGTACTGCGGGGGGCCAGGGATGAGCAGTTCTTC. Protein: CAWSVLRGARDEQFF.

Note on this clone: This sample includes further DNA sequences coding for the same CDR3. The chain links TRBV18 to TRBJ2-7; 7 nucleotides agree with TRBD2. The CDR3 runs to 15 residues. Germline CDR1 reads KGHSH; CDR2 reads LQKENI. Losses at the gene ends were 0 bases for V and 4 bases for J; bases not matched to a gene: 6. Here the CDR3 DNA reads TGTGCCAGCTCACCACCCATGGGGGGAGGGTACGAGCAGTACTTC. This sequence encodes CASSPPMGGGYEQYF. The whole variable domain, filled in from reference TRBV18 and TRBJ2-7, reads NAGVMQNPRHLVRRRGQEARLRCSPMKGHSHVYWYRQLPEEGLKFMVYLQKENIIDESGMPKERFSAEFPKEGPSILRIQQVVRGDSAAYFCASSPPMGGGYEQYFGPGTRLTVT.

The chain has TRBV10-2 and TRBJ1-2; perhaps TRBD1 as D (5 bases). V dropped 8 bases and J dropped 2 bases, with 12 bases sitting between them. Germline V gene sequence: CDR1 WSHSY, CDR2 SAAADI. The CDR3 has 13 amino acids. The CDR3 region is CASFGHPNYGYTF. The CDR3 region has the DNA TGCGCCAGCTTTGGACACCCCAACTATGGCTACACCTTC.

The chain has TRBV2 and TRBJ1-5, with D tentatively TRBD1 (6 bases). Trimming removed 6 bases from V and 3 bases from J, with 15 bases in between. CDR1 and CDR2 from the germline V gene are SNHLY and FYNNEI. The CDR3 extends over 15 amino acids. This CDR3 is CASREQGANNQPQHF. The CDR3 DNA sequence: TGTGCCAGCAGGGAACAGGGCGCCAACAATCAGCCCCAGCATTTT.

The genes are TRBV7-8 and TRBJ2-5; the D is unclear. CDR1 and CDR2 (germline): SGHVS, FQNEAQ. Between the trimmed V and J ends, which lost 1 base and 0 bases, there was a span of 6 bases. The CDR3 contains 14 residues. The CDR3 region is CASSLGRYQETQYF. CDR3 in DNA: TGTGCCAGCAGCTTAGGCCGGTACCAAGAGACCCAGTACTTC. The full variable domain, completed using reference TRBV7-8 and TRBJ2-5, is GAGVSQSPRYKVAKRGQDVALRCDPISGHVSLFWYQQALGQGPEFLTYFQNEAQLDKSGLPSDRFFAERPEGSVSTLKIQRTQQEDSAVYLCASSLGRYQETQYFGPGTRLLVL.

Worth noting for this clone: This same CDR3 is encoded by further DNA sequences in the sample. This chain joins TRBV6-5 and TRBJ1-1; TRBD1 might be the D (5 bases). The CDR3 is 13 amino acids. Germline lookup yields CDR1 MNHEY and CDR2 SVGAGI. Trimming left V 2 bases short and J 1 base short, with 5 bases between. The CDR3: CASSYTGNTEAFF. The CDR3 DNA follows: TGTGCCAGCAGTTACACAGGGAACACTGAAGCTTTCTTT.

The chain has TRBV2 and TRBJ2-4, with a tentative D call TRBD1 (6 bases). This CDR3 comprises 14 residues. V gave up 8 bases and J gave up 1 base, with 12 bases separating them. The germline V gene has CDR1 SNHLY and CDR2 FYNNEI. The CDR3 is CASGTGLAKNIQYF. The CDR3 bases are TGTGCCAGCGGTACAGGGTTGGCCAAAAACATTCAGTACTTC.

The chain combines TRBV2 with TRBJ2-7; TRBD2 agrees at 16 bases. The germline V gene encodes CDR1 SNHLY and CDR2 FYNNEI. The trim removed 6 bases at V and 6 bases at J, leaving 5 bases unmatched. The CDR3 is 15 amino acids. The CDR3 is CASRGTSGGAFEQYF. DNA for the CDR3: TGTGCCAGCAGGGGGACTAGCGGGGGGGCTTTCGAGCAGTACTTC.

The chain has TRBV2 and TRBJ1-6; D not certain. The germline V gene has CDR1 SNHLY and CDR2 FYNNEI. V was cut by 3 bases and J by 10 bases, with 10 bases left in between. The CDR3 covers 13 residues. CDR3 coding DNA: TGTGCCAGCAGTGACCGGGAGTTATCACCCCTCCACTTT. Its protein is CASSDRELSPLHF.

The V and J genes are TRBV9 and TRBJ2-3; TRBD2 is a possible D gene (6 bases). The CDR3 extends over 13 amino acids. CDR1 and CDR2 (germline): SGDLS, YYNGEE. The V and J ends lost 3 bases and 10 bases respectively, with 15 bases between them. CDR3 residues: CASSEPLAMAQYF. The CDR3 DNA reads TGTGCCAGCAGCGAACCGCTAGCGATGGCGCAGTATTTT.

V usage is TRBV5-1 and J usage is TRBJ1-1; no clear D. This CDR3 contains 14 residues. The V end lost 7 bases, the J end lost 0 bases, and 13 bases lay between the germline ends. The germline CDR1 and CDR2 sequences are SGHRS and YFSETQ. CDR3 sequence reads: CASYLDGVNTEAFF. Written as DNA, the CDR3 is TGCGCCAGCTACTTAGACGGGGTGAACACTGAAGCTTTCTTT.

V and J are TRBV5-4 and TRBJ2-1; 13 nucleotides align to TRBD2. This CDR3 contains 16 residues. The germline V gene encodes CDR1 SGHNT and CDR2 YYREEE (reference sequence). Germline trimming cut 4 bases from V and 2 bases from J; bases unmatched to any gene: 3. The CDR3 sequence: CASSRGTSGTYNEQFF. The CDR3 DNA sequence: TGTGCCAGCAGCCGAGGGACTAGCGGGACCTACAATGAGCAGTTCTTC.

The CDR3 nucleotides read TGTGCCAGCATAACAGGGGTGTCGCGGCCCCGGGGGGAGACCCAGTACTTC. It codes for CASITGVSRPRGETQYF. V is TRBV21-1 and J is TRBJ2-5; TRBD1, as called in the table, went unchecked against the DNA. TRBV21-1 is an annotated pseudogene. This CDR3 region has 17 residues.